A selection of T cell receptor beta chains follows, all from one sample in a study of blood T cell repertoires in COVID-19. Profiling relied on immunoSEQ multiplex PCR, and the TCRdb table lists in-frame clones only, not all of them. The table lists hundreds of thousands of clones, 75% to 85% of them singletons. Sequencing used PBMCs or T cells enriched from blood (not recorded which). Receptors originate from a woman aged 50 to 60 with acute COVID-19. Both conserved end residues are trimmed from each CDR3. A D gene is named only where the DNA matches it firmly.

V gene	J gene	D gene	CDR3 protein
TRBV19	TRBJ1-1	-	ATQGQFSEAF
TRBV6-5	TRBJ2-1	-	ASRPGGSNEQF
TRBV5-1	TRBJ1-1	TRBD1	ASSLDRDTEAF
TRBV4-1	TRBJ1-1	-	ASSQAGLNTEAF
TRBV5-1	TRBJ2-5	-	ASSLAEQGAQETQY
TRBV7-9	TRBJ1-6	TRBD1	ASSIGDSHSPLH
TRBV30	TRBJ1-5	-	AWENNPGEPQH
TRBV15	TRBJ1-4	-	ATSRDVQGNEKLF
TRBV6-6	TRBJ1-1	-	ASSYSGVREAF
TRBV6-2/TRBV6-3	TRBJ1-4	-	ASSPNQGGLF
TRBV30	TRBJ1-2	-	AWSAGHKWGFYGYT
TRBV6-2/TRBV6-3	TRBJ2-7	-	ASSSHDISYEQY
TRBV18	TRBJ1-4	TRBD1	ASSSQGAANEKLF
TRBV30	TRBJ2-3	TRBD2	AWSSGGTYSTDTQY
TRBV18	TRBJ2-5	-	ASSQARRGHQETQY
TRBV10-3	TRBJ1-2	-	AISEGTTYYT
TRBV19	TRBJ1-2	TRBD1	ASSRQGDRGYT
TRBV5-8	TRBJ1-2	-	ASSSPLNYGYT
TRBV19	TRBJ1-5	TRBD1	ASSGQGFDQPQH
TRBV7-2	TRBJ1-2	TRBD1	ASSGDRALYYGYT
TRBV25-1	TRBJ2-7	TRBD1	ASSEPGQGYYEQY
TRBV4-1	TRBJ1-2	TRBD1	ASSQARDSDKTYGYT
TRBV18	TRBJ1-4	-	ASSPPNRDTLF
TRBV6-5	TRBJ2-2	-	ASRPPGQPTGELF
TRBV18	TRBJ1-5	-	ASSPLRAGRDQPQH
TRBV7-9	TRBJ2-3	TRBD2	ASSSTSGGPADTQY
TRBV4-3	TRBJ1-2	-	ASSQEWQIINYGYT
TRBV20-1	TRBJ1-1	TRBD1	SASSDRDTEAF
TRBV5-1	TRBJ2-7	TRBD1	ASSSTGGSAYEQY
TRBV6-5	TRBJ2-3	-	ASRPLGVTDTQY
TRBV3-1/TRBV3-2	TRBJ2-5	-	ASSQDGTSGTQY
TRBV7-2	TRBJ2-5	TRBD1	ASSQQGARETQY
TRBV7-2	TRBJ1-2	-	ASSLVPGNYGYT
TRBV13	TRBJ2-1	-	ASSLAPSSQDEQF
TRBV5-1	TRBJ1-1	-	ASSPLGGGDEAF
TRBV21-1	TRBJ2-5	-	ASSKVASNTTQY
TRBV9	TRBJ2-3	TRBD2	ASSASGLAGATDTQY
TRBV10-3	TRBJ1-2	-	AISESIAQNGYT
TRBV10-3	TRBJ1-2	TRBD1	AIRTDRDRDGYT
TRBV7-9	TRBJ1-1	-	ASSSRVSRTEAF
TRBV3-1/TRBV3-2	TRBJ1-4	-	ASSHPIGLGGLEKLF
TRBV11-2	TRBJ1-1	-	ASSFTGMNTEAF